One sample yielded the 11 T cell receptor beta chains listed below, sequenced in a study of CD8+CD57+ T cells in acquired aplastic anemia. The authors sequenced patients whose flow cytometry had shown CD8+CD57+ cell expansion. Profiling that covered TCR beta VDJ and CDR3 relied on genomic DNA as its template. Via MiXCR, TCRdb re-called the reads, giving one row per CDR3 protein. The sample holds about 180,000 distinct CDR3 sequences, less than 65% seen once. The sequenced sample consisted of sorted CD4+, CD8+, or CD8+CD57+ T cells (not recorded which) from PBMCs. The receptor set was obtained from a human donor with aplastic anemia.

This clonotype came up many times. This sequence joins TRBV4-1 and TRBJ1-2, with a weak D call TRBD1 (6 bases). Germline V gene sequence: CDR1 MGHRA, CDR2 YSYEKL. This CDR3 is 14 amino acids long. Trimming removed 0 bases at V and 4 bases at J, with 9 bases between. The CDR3 region is CASSQEGTPYGYTF. The CDR3 coding sequence is TGCGCCAGCAGCCAAGAAGGGACACCCTATGGCTACACCTTC.

The V and J genes are TRBV7-9 and TRBJ2-7, with a tentative D call TRBD1 (5 bases). The CDR3 loop spans 13 amino acids. From germline, CDR1 is SEHNR and CDR2 FQNEAQ (reference sequence). Trimming took off 5 bases at V and 1 base at J, with 9 bases between the two ends. The CDR3 coding sequence is TGTGCCAGCAGCCCAGGGCATTCCTACGAGCAGTACTTC. Residues: CASSPGHSYEQYF.

The rearrangement uses TRBV19 and TRBJ1-1, with 9 bases that match TRBD1. Losses at the gene ends were 5 bases for V and 2 bases for J; bases not matched to a gene: 9. The V gene's germline CDR1 is LNHDA and CDR2 SQIVND (reference sequence). The CDR3 is made up of 16 amino acids. For the CDR3, the DNA is TGTGCCAGTAGTGGAATACAGGGGGCGCATAACACTGAAGCTTTCTTT. Protein sequence: CASSGIQGAHNTEAFF.

There are many counts of this clonotype. V is TRBV4-2 and J is TRBJ1-1; 8 bases align to TRBD1. The germline V gene encodes CDR1 LGHNA and CDR2 YNFKEQ. Germline trimming cut 4 bases from V and 1 base from J; bases unmatched to any gene: 5. The CDR3 is 15 residues long. In DNA, the CDR3 is TGTGCCAGCAGCCCTAGGGGACAGGCGAACACTGAAGCTTTCTTT. Translated, it gives CASSPRGQANTEAFF.

This clonotype appeared once. The chain carries TRBV20-1 and TRBJ2-7, with D perhaps assigned TRBD1 or TRBD2 (6 bases each). CDR1 is DFQATT, CDR2 SNEGSKA, per germline (reference sequence). The germline V and J ends were trimmed by 7 bases and 2 bases, with 15 bases remaining between them. This CDR3 contains 13 residues. The CDR3 DNA is TGCAGTGGAGGGGGGAGCCTCCCCTACGAGCAGTACTTC. Protein: CSGGGSLPYEQYF.

This clonotype was found once. This chain joins TRBV19 and TRBJ1-4, with 7 nucleotides matching TRBD1. The germline V gene encodes CDR1 LNHDA and CDR2 SQIVND (reference sequence). J gave up 5 bases and V 8 bases, and 11 bases lay outside the gene matches. This CDR3 contains 15 residues. The CDR3 sequence: CASGGTGTANEKLFF. The CDR3 DNA sequence: TGTGCCAGTGGAGGTACCGGGACAGCCAATGAAAAACTGTTTTTT.

This clonotype was detected only once. The V gene is TRBV15, the J gene TRBJ2-5; D unresolved. CDR3 size: 13 residues. The germline V gene encodes CDR1 LNHNV and CDR2 YYDKDF (reference sequence). With 8 bases removed from V and 1 base from J, the gap between germline ends came to 11 bases. The CDR3 coding sequence is TGTGCCACCCGACCGACGGTCCAAGAGACCCAGTACTTC. This gives the protein CATRPTVQETQYF. Together with reference TRBV15 and TRBJ2-5, the CDR3 gives the full variable domain: DAMVIQNPRYQVTQFGKPVTLSCSQTLNHNVMYWYQQKSSQAPKLLFHYYDKDFNNEADTPDNFQSRRPNTSFCFLDIRSPGLGDTAMYLCATRPTVQETQYFGPGTRLLVL.

Concerning this clonotype: A read error may account for a junction end that differs from germline. V and J are TRBV10-3 and TRBJ2-5; D is perhaps TRBD1 (8 bases). CDR1 ENHRY and CDR2 SYGVKD come from the germline V gene. The CDR3 has 14 residues. CDR3 sequence reads: CASSPTGEGETQYF. The CDR3, as DNA: TGTGCCAGCAGTCCGACAGGGGAGGGGGAGACCCAGTACTTC.

The table lists this clonotype with many counts. The chain employs TRBV4-1 and TRBJ2-7, with 9 bases aligning to TRBD1. CDR3 length equals 16 residues. V gave up 4 bases and J gave up 5 bases; unmatched junction bases: 12. Germline values: CDR1 MGHRA, CDR2 YSYEKL. The CDR3 is CASSRGRDRELNEQYF. In DNA form, the CDR3 reads TGCGCCAGCAGCCGCGGCCGGGACAGGGAGCTGAACGAGCAGTACTTC.

The chain recombines TRBV2 with TRBJ1-1, with 8 bases matching TRBD1. The CDR3 consists of 17 residues. Trimming took 5 bases from V and 3 from J; bases not matched to a gene: 14. In germline, CDR1 is SNHLY, CDR2 FYNNEI. In DNA form, the CDR3 reads TGTGCCAGCAGTTTCGAGACAGGGGTGAGAGTGGACACTGAAGCTTTCTTT. The encoded protein is CASSFETGVRVDTEAFF.

The V gene is TRBV20-1, the J gene TRBJ2-7; 9 positions match TRBD2. Germline trimming cut 6 bases from V and 2 bases from J; bases unmatched to any gene: 14. The CDR3 consists of 16 residues. Germline CDR1 and CDR2: DFQATT and SNEGSKA (reference sequence). In DNA, the CDR3 is TGCAGTGCCACGACTAGCGGCGGTCCGGGAGCCTACGAGCAGTACTTC. Encoded protein: CSATTSGGPGAYEQYF.